The entry that follows covers one T cell receptor (beta chain) sequence. As yet, its antigen is unknown. This specimen belongs to a study of cytomegalovirus exposure and HLA in healthy donors. Overall study results and limits: Among TCR beta chains of equal frequency, HLA-associated ones were more clonally expanded in a later analysis. A later analysis reportedly found fewer N-insertions in an Asian-associated ancestry cluster than the approximately 700-donor mean.

The PCR used 60 Vbeta and 13 Jbeta primers. Produced via immunoSEQ multiplex PCR; TCRdb's table is partial and in-frame only. The sample contains about 280,000 clones, roughly 90% of which appear only once. Sequencing used PBMCs. This clonotype was obtained from a woman younger than 35 in good health and CMV-seronegative.

CDR3 sequence: CASIRLRWGDEAFF. In DNA, the CDR3 is TGCGCCAGCATCCGATTGAGGTGGGGGGATGAAGCTTTCTTT. The chain employs TRBV5-1 and TRBJ1-1; weak D call: TRBD1 (5 bases). CDR3 size: 14 residues. V dropped 6 bases and J dropped 7 bases, with 19 bases sitting between them. Germline V gives CDR1 SGHRS, CDR2 YFSETQ.